The next 26 T cell receptor beta chains were all read from a single sample in a study of blood T cell repertoires in COVID-19. Sequencing used immunoSEQ multiplex PCR; TCRdb keeps in-frame clones, though not all of them. The sample has roughly 55,000 clones, around 72% seen once; the top ten hold under 15%. The sample taken for sequencing was peripheral blood. The receptor set was obtained from a human donor with active or convalescent COVID-19. The donor label of this sample is uncertain.

The chain joins TRBV5-4 to TRBJ2-3; 9 positions agree with TRBD2. Trimming took 3 bases from V and 0 from J; bases not matched to a gene: 5. Germline CDR1 SGHNT, CDR2 YYREEE (reference sequence). The CDR3 length is 16 residues. CDR3 in DNA: TGTGCCAGCAGCTGGGGTAGCGGGAGTAGCACAGATACGCAGTATTTT. It is translated as CASSWGSGSSTDTQYF.

This rearrangement joins TRBV10-1 to TRBJ2-3, with D possibly matching TRBD2 (5 bases). The CDR3 spans 14 residues. V lost 4 bases and J lost 6, with 14 bases in between. CDR1 and CDR2 (germline): WNHNN, SYGVQD (reference sequence). The CDR3 region has the DNA TGCGCCAGCAGTGTAGGCGGGCCCGGGGATACGCAGTATTTT. Its protein is CASSVGGPGDTQYF.

The chain combines TRBV10-1 with TRBJ2-2; the D is unclear. The CDR3 runs to 12 residues. Germline V lookup: CDR1 WNHNN, CDR2 SYGVQD (reference sequence). The ends were cut back, 6 bases at V and 6 bases at J, with 8 bases in the middle. The CDR3: CASSRTPGELFF. In DNA form, the CDR3 reads TGCGCCAGCAGCAGAACCCCCGGGGAGCTGTTTTTT.

V usage is TRBV24-1 and J usage is TRBJ1-1, with TRBD1 as a possible D gene (5 bases). The length of the CDR3 is 11 residues. Trimming removed 6 bases from V and 7 bases from J, with 8 bases in between. The germline CDR1 and CDR2 sequences are KGHDR and SFDVKD. CDR3 sequence reads: CATSQGFEAFF. As DNA, the CDR3 is TGTGCCACCAGTCAGGGCTTTGAAGCTTTCTTT.

This chain connects TRBV10-3 to TRBJ1-1; D call uncertain. V was clipped by 3 bases and J by 1 base, with 6 bases between them. The CDR3 is 13 residues long. Per the germline V gene, CDR1 is ENHRY and CDR2 is SYGVKD. This CDR3 is CAISDRPNTEAFF. The CDR3 DNA reads as TGTGCCATCAGTGACAGGCCGAACACTGAAGCTTTCTTT.

This clone showed up many times. This sequence joins TRBV7-9 and TRBJ2-7; 9 bases map to TRBD1. Germline V gene data show CDR1 as SEHNR and CDR2 as FQNEAQ (reference sequence). The CDR3 runs to 14 residues. The V and J ends lost 5 bases and 5 bases, in that order; junction bases with no gene match: 7. The CDR3 spells CASSRQGDTHEQYF. For the CDR3, the DNA is TGTGCCAGCAGCCGACAGGGGGACACCCACGAGCAGTACTTC.

The CDR3 here is CASSFAASGRIGAGTGELFF. The CDR3 nucleotides read TGTGCCAGCAGTTTTGCGGCTAGCGGGAGAATCGGCGCGGGCACCGGGGAGCTGTTTTTT. The rearrangement uses TRBV27 and TRBJ2-2; 10 bases are shared with TRBD2. The V segment lost 3 bases and the J segment 4 bases; nucleotides outside the gene matches: 17. CDR1 is MNHEY, CDR2 SMNVEV, per germline (reference sequence). The CDR3 is 20 residues long.

The chain uses TRBV6-6 and TRBJ2-1; 8 nucleotides match TRBD2. The CDR3 is 15 amino acids. Germline V CDR1 and CDR2: MNHNY, SVGAGI (reference sequence). Losses at the gene ends were 1 base for V and 8 bases for J; bases not matched to a gene: 7. The CDR3 DNA follows: TGTGCCAGCAGTTACTTGGCGGGAGGAAGCGATGAGCAGTTCTTC. Translation: CASSYLAGGSDEQFF.

The chain is built from TRBV10-2 and TRBJ2-3, with D possibly matching TRBD2 (6 bases). V gave up 9 bases and J gave up 4 bases, with 11 bases separating them. This CDR3 spans 12 amino acids. The germline gives CDR1 WSHSY, CDR2 SAAADI. The CDR3 region is CASWRGADTQYF. DNA for the CDR3: TGCGCCAGTTGGAGGGGCGCAGATACGCAGTATTTT.

The chain has TRBV7-6 and TRBJ1-2; D is ambiguous. The V and J ends lost 2 bases and 7 bases respectively, with 11 bases between them. CDR1 is SGHVS and CDR2 is FNYEAQ in the germline V gene. There are 13 residues in the CDR3. The CDR3 protein is CASSLRLEGGYTF. Here the CDR3 DNA reads TGTGCCAGCAGCTTAAGGTTGGAGGGTGGCTACACCTTC.

The count of this clone is one. V gene TRBV7-2 combines with J gene TRBJ2-7; 7 bases agree with TRBD1. Trimming took 4 bases from V and 2 from J; bases not matched to a gene: 5. This CDR3 contains 14 residues. CDR1 is SGHTA, CDR2 FQGNSA, per germline. CDR3: CASSSRQGPYEQYF. The CDR3 coding sequence is TGTGCCAGCAGCTCGAGACAGGGCCCCTACGAGCAGTACTTC.

The rearrangement uses TRBV5-1 and TRBJ2-3, with D unresolved. The V gene's germline CDR1 is SGHRS and CDR2 YFSETQ. V gave up 2 bases and J gave up 3 bases, with 10 bases separating them. This CDR3 comprises 14 residues. The CDR3 is CASSLTARTDTQYF. DNA of the CDR3: TGCGCCAGCAGCTTAACAGCCCGTACAGATACGCAGTATTTT.

The genes are TRBV5-1 and TRBJ1-4; 7 bases are shared with TRBD1. Unmatched junction bases numbered 7, after V lost 3 bases and J lost 8 bases. This CDR3 has 14 amino acids. Germline loops: CDR1 SGHRS, CDR2 YFSETQ. DNA for the CDR3: TGCGCCAGCAGCTCCAGGGGGTCGGAGGAAAAACTGTTTTTT. Translating gives CASSSRGSEEKLFF.

The chain joins TRBV11-2 to TRBJ2-2, with unresolved D. V lost 5 bases to trimming and J lost 1 base, with 8 bases between them. CDR3 length equals 14 residues. CDR1 is SGHAT, CDR2 FQNNGV, per germline. CDR3 nucleotide sequence: TGTGCCAGCAGCCACTCCCAGAACACCGGGGAGCTGTTTTTT. It specifies CASSHSQNTGELFF.

Of note for this clone: At one end the junction does not follow the germline gene, possibly because of a read error. This rearrangement joins TRBV2 to TRBJ2-7; no clear D. The length of the CDR3 is 15 residues. Per germline, CDR1 SNHLY and CDR2 FYNNEI. CDR3 in DNA: TGTGCCAGCAGTGAAGAGCAAGCTATCTCCTCCGAGCAGTACTTC. It codes for CASSEEQAISSEQYF.

The chain links TRBV5-1 to TRBJ2-1; D is ambiguous. With 0 bases removed from V and 0 bases from J, the gap between germline ends came to 7 bases. Looked up from germline, CDR1 is SGHRS and CDR2 is YFSETQ. The CDR3 runs to 15 residues. The CDR3: CASSLGATSYNEQFF. CDR3 nucleotide sequence: TGCGCCAGCAGCTTGGGTGCTACCTCCTACAATGAGCAGTTCTTC.

V is TRBV2 and J is TRBJ1-5; TRBD1 might be the D (5 bases). CDR1 and CDR2 (germline): SNHLY, FYNNEI. The CDR3 loop spans 15 amino acids. Trimming stripped 5 bases from V and 6 bases from J, with 17 bases between. CDR3 loop: CASSPRGGGSQPQHF. DNA for the CDR3: TGTGCCAGCAGTCCCCGGGGGGGTGGGAGTCAGCCCCAGCATTTT.

The rearrangement links TRBV15 to TRBJ1-6, with a tentative D call TRBD1 (5 bases). The germline CDR1 and CDR2 sequences are LNHNV and YYDKDF (reference sequence). The CDR3 extends over 14 amino acids. Trimming removed 4 bases from V and 9 bases from J, with 13 bases in between. The CDR3 region is CATSTQGSGSPLHF. CDR3 coding DNA: TGTGCCACCAGCACCCAGGGTTCGGGTTCACCCCTCCACTTT.

The chain has TRBV7-9 and TRBJ2-2; D is possibly TRBD1 (6 bases). This CDR3 spans 13 amino acids. The germline V gene encodes CDR1 SEHNR and CDR2 FQNEAQ (reference sequence). The V and J ends lost 6 bases and 4 bases respectively, with 9 bases between them. The CDR3 loop is CASRDRITGELFF. In DNA, the CDR3 is TGTGCCAGCAGAGACAGGATCACCGGGGAGCTGTTTTTT.

The genes are TRBV6-4 and TRBJ1-1; no reliable D call. V lost 0 bases and J 0 bases, leaving 5 bases between the germline ends. Germline V CDR1 and CDR2: MRHNA, SNTAGT. This CDR3 has 14 residues. The CDR3 DNA is TGTGCCAGCAGTGACTCGTCCATGAACACTGAAGCTTTCTTT. Amino acid sequence: CASSDSSMNTEAFF.

This chain joins TRBV5-1 and TRBJ2-1; tentative D call: TRBD2 (6 bases). CDR1 is SGHRS, CDR2 YFSETQ, per germline. V was pared by 0 bases and J by 5 bases, with 12 bases between. This CDR3 is 15 amino acids long. CDR3 DNA sequence: TGCGCCAGCAGCTTGGGGAACGGGGGAAACAATGAGCAGTTCTTC. It is translated as CASSLGNGGNNEQFF.

This clone was picked up many times. This sequence joins TRBV10-1 and TRBJ2-7, with D possibly matching TRBD1 (5 bases). CDR3 size: 14 residues. With 2 bases removed from V and 7 bases from J, the gap between germline ends came to 15 bases. Germline CDR1 WNHNN, CDR2 SYGVQD (reference sequence). The CDR3 spells CASSERGRLREQYF. The CDR3, as DNA: TGCGCCAGCAGTGAGAGGGGCCGTTTGAGAGAGCAGTACTTC.

V gene TRBV2 combines with J gene TRBJ1-1; possible D gene TRBD1, 5 bases. Between the trimmed V and J ends, which lost 5 bases and 11 bases, there was a span of 15 bases. The CDR3 extends over 12 amino acids. CDR1 and CDR2 from the germline V gene are SNHLY and FYNNEI. The CDR3 DNA follows: TGTGCCAGCAGTAGGGGATATATGGTGGCTTTCTTT. It codes for CASSRGYMVAFF.

This clone was observed a handful of times. The chain employs TRBV4-3 and TRBJ2-1; 8 nucleotides align to TRBD2. Germline V CDR1 and CDR2: LGHNA, YSLEER. This CDR3 contains 16 residues. With V trimmed by 0 bases and J by 10 bases, 11 bases remained unmatched. The CDR3 DNA sequence: TGCGCCAGCAGCCAAGATTGGGCAAGCGGGAGACGAGAGCAGTTCTTC. This encodes CASSQDWASGRREQFF.

The chain links TRBV24-1 to TRBJ2-5; 9 bases fit TRBD2. Per germline, CDR1 KGHDR and CDR2 SFDVKD. The trim removed 9 bases at V and 5 bases at J, leaving 9 bases unmatched. This CDR3 spans 14 amino acids. The CDR3 sequence: CATATSGLAETQYF. CDR3 coding DNA: TGTGCCACCGCGACTAGCGGTTTAGCGGAGACCCAGTACTTC.

This chain connects TRBV3-1 (or the pseudogene TRBV3-2) to TRBJ2-7, with D tentatively TRBD2 (5 bases). The CDR3 contains 14 residues. Germline V gene data show CDR1 as LGHDT and CDR2 as YNNKEL (reference sequence). Trimming stripped 2 bases from V and 1 base from J, with 9 bases between. The CDR3 spells CASSQRSGSYEQYF. DNA for the CDR3: TGTGCCAGCAGCCAAAGGTCGGGGTCCTACGAGCAGTACTTC.